These 3 T cell receptor beta chains were sequenced from one sample in a study of response to subunit inactivated influenza vaccine. MiXCR, applied by TCRdb to the RT-PCR reads, yields one record per CDR3 protein. The table records around 540,000 distinct CDR3 sequences, 10% to 15% of them present only once. The specimen comprised PBMCs from blood, sampled on the day of vaccination. The receptors stem from a man aged 45-65 years who received an inactivated influenza vaccine.

The sample holds a few counts of this clonotype. The V and J genes are TRBV14 and TRBJ2-2; D is unclear. Trimming pared 1 base from V and 6 bases from J, leaving 6 bases between. Germline V gives CDR1 SGHDN, CDR2 FVKESK. CDR3 length: 13 residues. The CDR3 nucleotides read TGTGCCAGCAGCCAAGCCGGGCCCGGGGAGCTGTTTTTT. Its protein product is CASSQAGPGELFF.

Here the CDR3 reads CSARSIGGAQYF. DNA for the CDR3: TGCAGTGCTAGATCCATTGGGGGAGCCCAGTACTTC. The chain carries TRBV20-1 and TRBJ2-5; D may be TRBD1 or TRBD2 (5 bases each). Trimming cost V 2 bases and J 9 bases, with 13 bases left between them. CDR1 is DFQATT and CDR2 is SNEGSKA in the germline V gene (reference sequence). The CDR3 length is 12 residues.

The rearrangement links TRBV7-2 to TRBJ2-7; 13 bases are shared with TRBD2. The CDR3 has 15 residues. With V trimmed by 5 bases and J by 6 bases, 7 bases remained unmatched. Germline V gene lookup returns CDR1 SGHTA and CDR2 FQGNSA. CDR3 loop: CASSLQGLAGPEQYF. The CDR3 coding sequence is TGTGCCAGCAGCCTACAGGGACTAGCGGGACCCGAGCAGTACTTC.